Here is one TCR beta chain with its context. This CDR3 region has 12 residues. V lost 4 bases, J lost 6 bases, and 9 bases lay in between. Germline V gives CDR1 LGHDT, CDR2 YNNKEL (reference sequence). This study enrolled people aged 18 to 89 from about two dozen US geographic areas. Donors were grouped by their self-reported clinical history. The sample originates from a study of blood T cell repertoires in COVID-19. Study-wide context: Samples came from the United States, Italy and Spain, spanning acute and convalescent COVID-19.

The authors' processing: Researchers report that nucleated cell counts were estimated from reference gene primer amplification. The method was immunoSEQ multiplex PCR; TCRdb's version includes in-frame clones alone and lacks a portion of them. The V and J calls and clone size are taken from that table; D and trimming were inferred from the DNA. The sample holds 210,000 or so clones, around 80% seen once. This TCR was sampled from a man aged 25 to 40 with acute COVID-19. Sequenced: PBMCs or T cells enriched from blood (not recorded which). The genes are TRBV3-1 (or the pseudogene TRBV3-2) and TRBJ1-2, with D possibly matching TRBD1 (6 bases). The CDR3 spells CASSPRGNGYTF. The CDR3 DNA reads TGTGCCAGCAGCCCTAGGGGGAATGGCTACACCTTC.